Sequencing of this T cell receptor beta chain was carried out in a study of CD8 T cells in Susac syndrome. Random hexamers served to reverse transcribe about 0.45 to 1 ug RNA. TCRdb re-called the immunoSEQ multiplex PCR reads with MiXCR, one entry per CDR3 protein. Among some 130,000 distinct CDR3 sequences listed, about 90% were seen once. The CDR3 spans 15 residues. The ends were cut back, 3 bases at V and 0 bases at J, with 9 bases in the middle. The chain couples TRBV12-3 or TRBV12-4 to TRBJ2-1; no reliable D call. This TCR was sampled from a human donor with multiple sclerosis. Sequencing input: CD8+ T cells from PBMCs. CDR3 residues: CASSLMASSYNEQFF. The CDR3 DNA follows: TGTGCCAGCAGTTTGATGGCGAGCTCCTACAATGAGCAGTTCTTC.